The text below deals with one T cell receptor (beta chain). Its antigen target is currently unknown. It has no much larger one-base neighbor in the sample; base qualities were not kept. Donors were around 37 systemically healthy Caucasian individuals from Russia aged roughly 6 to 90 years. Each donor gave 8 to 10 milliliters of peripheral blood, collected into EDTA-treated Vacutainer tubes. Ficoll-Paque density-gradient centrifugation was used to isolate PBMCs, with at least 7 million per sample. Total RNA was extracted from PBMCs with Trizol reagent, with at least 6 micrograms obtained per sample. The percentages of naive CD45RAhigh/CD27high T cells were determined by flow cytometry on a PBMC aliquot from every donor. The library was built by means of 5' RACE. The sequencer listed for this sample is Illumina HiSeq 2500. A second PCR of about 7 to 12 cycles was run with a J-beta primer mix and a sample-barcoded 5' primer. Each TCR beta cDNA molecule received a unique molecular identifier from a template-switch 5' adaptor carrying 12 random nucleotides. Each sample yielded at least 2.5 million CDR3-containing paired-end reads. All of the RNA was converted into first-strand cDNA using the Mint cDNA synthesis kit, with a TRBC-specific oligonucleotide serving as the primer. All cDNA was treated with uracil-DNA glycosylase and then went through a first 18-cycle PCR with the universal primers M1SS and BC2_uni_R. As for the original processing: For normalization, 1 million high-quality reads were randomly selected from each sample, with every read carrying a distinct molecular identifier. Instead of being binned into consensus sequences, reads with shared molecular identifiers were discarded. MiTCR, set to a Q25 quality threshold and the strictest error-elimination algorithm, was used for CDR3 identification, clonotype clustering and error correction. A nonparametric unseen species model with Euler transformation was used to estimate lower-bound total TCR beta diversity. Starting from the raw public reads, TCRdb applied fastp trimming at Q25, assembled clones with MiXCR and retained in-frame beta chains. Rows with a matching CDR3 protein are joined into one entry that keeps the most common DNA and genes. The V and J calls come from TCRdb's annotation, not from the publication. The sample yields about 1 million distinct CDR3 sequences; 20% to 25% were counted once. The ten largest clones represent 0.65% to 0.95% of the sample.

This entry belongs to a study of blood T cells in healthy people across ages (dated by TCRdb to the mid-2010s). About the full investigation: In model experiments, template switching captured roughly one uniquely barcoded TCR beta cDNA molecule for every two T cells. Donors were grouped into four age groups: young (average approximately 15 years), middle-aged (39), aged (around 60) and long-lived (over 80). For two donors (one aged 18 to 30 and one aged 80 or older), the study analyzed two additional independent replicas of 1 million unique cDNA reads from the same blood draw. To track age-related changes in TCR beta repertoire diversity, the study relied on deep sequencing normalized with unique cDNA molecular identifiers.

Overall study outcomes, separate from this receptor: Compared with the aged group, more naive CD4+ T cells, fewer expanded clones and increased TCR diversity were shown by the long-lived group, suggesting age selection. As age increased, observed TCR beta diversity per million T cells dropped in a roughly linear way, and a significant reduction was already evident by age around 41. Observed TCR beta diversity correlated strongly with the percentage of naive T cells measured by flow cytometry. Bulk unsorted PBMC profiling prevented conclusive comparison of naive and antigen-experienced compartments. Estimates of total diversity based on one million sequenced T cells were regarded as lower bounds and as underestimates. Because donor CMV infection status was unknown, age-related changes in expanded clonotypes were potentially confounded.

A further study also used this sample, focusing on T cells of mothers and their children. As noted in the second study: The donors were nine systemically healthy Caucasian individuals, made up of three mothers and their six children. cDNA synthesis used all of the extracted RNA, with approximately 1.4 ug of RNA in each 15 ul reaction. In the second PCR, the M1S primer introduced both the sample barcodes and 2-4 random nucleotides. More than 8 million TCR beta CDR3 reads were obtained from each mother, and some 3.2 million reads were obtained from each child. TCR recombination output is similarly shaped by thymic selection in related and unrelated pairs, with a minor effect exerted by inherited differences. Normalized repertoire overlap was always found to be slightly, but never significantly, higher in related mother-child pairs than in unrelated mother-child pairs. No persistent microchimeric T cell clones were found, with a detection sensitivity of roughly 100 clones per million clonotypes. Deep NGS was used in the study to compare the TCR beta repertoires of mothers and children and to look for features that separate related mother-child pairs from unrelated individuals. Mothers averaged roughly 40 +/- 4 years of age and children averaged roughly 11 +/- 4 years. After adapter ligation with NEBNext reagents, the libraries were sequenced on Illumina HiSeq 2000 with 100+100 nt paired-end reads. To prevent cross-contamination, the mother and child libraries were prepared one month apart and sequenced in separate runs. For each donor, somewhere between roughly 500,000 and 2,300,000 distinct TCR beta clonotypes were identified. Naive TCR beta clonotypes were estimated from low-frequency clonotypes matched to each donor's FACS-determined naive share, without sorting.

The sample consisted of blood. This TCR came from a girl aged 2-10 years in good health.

The nucleotide sequence reads TGTGCCACCAGCAGAGATTCAGTAAGGGGAAACACCATATATTTT. It encodes CATSRDSVRGNTIYF. The chain links TRBV15 with TRBJ1-3, with the D gene not clear enough to name. Between the V and J ends, shortened by 0 bases and 4 bases respectively, the junction contains 10 bases. Per the germline V gene (reference sequence), LNHNV is the CDR1 and YYDKDF is the CDR2. The CDR3 starts with the cysteine, ends with the phenylalanine, and has 15 residues. Only the CDR3 portion is preserved as DNA: 45 bases, with reading frame beginning at the first base. Outside the CDR3, residues come from the reference TRBV15 and TRBJ1-3 proteins, so the full variable domain is: DAMVIQNPRYQVTQFGKPVTLSCSQTLNHNVMYWYQQKSSQAPKLLFHYYDKDFNNEADTPDNFQSRRPNTSFCFLDIRSPGLGDTAMYLCATSRDSVRGNTIYFGEGSWLTVV.